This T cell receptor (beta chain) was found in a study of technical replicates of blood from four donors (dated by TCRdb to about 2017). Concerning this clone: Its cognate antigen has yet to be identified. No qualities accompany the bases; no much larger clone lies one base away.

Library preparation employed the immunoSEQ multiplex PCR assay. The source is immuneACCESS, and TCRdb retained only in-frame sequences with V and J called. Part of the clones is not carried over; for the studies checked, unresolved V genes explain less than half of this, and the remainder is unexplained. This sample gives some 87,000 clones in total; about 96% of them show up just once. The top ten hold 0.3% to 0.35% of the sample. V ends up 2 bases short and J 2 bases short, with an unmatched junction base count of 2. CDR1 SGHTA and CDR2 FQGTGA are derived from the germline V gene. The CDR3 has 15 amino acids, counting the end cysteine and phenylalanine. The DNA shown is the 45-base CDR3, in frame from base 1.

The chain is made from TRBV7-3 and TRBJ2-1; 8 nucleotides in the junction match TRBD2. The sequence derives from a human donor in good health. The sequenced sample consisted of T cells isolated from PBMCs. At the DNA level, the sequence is TGTGCCAGCAGCTTAGTAGCGGGACCCTACAATGAGCAGTTCTTC. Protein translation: CASSLVAGPYNEQFF.